This entry describes one T cell receptor beta chain. CDR3 and TCR beta VDJ profiling relied on a genomic DNA template. TCRdb re-derived calls from the reads in MiXCR, one entry per CDR3 protein. The data contain tens of thousands of distinct CDR3 sequences, roughly 72% of them singletons. All patients picked for sequencing had shown, by flow cytometry, an expansion of CD8+CD57+ cells. This CDR3 has 17 amino acids. V shed 4 bases and J shed 2 bases, with 21 bases lying between them. CDR1 and CDR2 (germline): LNHDA, SQIVND (reference sequence). This record comes from a study of CD8+CD57+ T cells in acquired aplastic anemia. Turning to the study itself: The study obtained an average of around 3.4 ug of DNA from sorted CD4+ and CD8+ cells.

Sequencing input: sorted CD4+, CD8+, or CD8+CD57+ T cells (not recorded which) from PBMCs. This TCR derives from a human donor with aplastic anemia. The chain has TRBV19 and TRBJ2-7, with D maybe TRBD1 (5 bases). DNA of the CDR3: TGTGCCAGTAGTAGCGGACACGTGGCAGGGATTGCCTACGAGCAGTACTTC. This sequence encodes CASSSGHVAGIAYEQYF.